A selection of T cell receptor beta chains follows, all from one sample in a study of T-cell memory formation after mild COVID-19. TCRdb fed the 5' RACE reads into MiXCR, producing one record per CDR3 protein. The sample records approximately 390,000 distinct CDR3 sequences, 15% to 20% being singletons. Sequenced: PBMCs or a T cell subset sorted from them (not recorded which). Receptor source: a man younger than 35 who had mild COVID-19 (a few samples of this study predate the infection). Cell type and time point are not known. Each CDR3 is given with its conserved first and last residue. D genes are given only for firm matches. The listing skips clone size in some rows; elsewhere it reads once, few, many or a size class.

>TRBJ2-1|TRBV24-1|TRBD2|once
TGTGCCACCAGTGAAGTGAAGCGGGGCAGTGAGCAGTTCTTC
CATSEVKRGSEQFF
>TRBJ2-5|TRBV10-2|TRBD1|few
TGCGCCAGCATGGGGGCGGGGGAACAGGGGGCGCAGAAGACCCAGTACTTC
CASMGAGEQGAQKTQYF
>TRBJ1-4|TRBV7-2|TRBD1|-
TGTGCCAGCAGCTTATTTTTTCTCGGACAGGGGAATGAAAAACTGTTTTTT
CASSLFFLGQGNEKLFF
>TRBJ1-5|TRBV20-1|TRBD1|-
TGCAGTTTAGTAACAGGGGATCAGCCCCAGCATTTT
CSLVTGDQPQHF
>TRBJ2-7|TRBV12-3/TRBV12-4|-|few
TGTGCCAGCAGTTTAGCGGGGTCCGAGCAGTACTTC
CASSLAGSEQYF
>TRBJ2-3|TRBV6-2/TRBV6-3|-|-
TGTGCCAGCAGTTGGGTCCTCACAGATACGCAGTATTTT
CASSWVLTDTQYF
>TRBJ1-4|TRBV4-3|TRBD1|-
TGCGCCAGCAGCCAAGGACTGGAAGTCGGGGACAGCCAGATATGGGGGCTGTTTTTT
CASSQGLEVGDSQIWGLFF
>TRBJ2-5|TRBV12-3/TRBV12-4|-|-
TGTGCCAGCAGTTTTGGGGTGAAAGAGACCCAGTACTTC
CASSFGVKETQYF
>TRBJ1-6|TRBV7-9|TRBD1|-
TGTGCCAGCAGCTTACTACCGGGACAGTATAATTCACCCCTCCACTTT
CASSLLPGQYNSPLHF
>TRBJ1-6|TRBV20-1|TRBD1|-
TGCAGTGATAGAGTTTTCAGGGGGGATTCACCCCTCCACTTT
CSDRVFRGDSPLHF
>TRBJ2-5|TRBV20-1|TRBD2|-
TGCAGTGCTATTGCCCTCGGGGGGGCCGGTGAGACCCAGTACTTC
CSAIALGGAGETQYF
>TRBJ2-3|TRBV4-2|TRBD1|few
TGTGCCAGCAGCCCCTCCGGGACAGTTTATACTAGCACAGATACGCAGTATTTT
CASSPSGTVYTSTDTQYF
>TRBJ1-2|TRBV2|-|few
TGTGCCAGCAGTGAAGGCCCCCAGGGGATCGGCTACACCTTC
CASSEGPQGIGYTF
>TRBJ2-5|TRBV12-3/TRBV12-4|TRBD2|few
TGTGCCAGCAGTCTGGGAGGGACCTCTGGGCAAGAGACCCAGTACTTC
CASSLGGTSGQETQYF
>TRBJ2-3|TRBV7-9|TRBD1|few
TGTGCCAGCAGCGCCGGGACAGATATATACACAGATACGCAGTATTTT
CASSAGTDIYTDTQYF